This T cell receptor beta chain stems from a study of cytomegalovirus exposure and HLA in healthy donors. Whole-study context: When fewer than 400 donors were genotyped, around 77% of them were found to fall in the Caucasian-associated ancestry cluster.

In the PCR, 60 Vbeta and 13 Jbeta primers were used. Libraries were prepared by immunoSEQ multiplex PCR; TCRdb keeps only in-frame clonotypes and omits some of them. The table includes about 140,000 clones, about 10% detected once. Study outcomes and limitations: In a later analysis, TCR beta V- and J-gene trimming showed a link to a missense DCLRE1C variant. The authors assumed roughly uniform sequencing depth across donors for presence/absence analyses.

Points on this clone: No antigen is known for it.

Sequenced sample: PBMCs. The clonotype originates from a woman in her thirties or forties in good health and CMV-seropositive.

CDR3 in amino acids: CASSQDVPFGLAKNIQYF. In DNA, the CDR3 is TGCGCCAGCAGCCAAGATGTCCCCTTCGGACTAGCCAAAAACATTCAGTACTTC. This sequence joins TRBV4-1 and TRBJ2-4; the D gene is possibly TRBD2 (5 bases). The CDR3 is 18 residues long. Germline V lookup: CDR1 MGHRA, CDR2 YSYEKL. V lost 0 bases, J lost 0 bases, and 15 bases lay in between.